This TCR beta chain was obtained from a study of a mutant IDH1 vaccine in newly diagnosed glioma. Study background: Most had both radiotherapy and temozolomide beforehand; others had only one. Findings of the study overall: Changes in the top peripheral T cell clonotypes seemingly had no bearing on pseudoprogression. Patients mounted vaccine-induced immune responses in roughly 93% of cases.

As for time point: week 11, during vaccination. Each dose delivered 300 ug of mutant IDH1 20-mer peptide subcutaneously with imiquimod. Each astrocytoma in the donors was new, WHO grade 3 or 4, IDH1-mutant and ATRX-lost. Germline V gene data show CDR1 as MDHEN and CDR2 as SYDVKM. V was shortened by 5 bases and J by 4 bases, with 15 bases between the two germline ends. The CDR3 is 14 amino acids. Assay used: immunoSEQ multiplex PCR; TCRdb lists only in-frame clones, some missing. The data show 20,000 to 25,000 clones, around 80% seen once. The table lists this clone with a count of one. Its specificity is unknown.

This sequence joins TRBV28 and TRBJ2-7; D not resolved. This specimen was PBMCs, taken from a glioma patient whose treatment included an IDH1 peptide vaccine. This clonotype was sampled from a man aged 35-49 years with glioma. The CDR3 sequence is CASSPPDGSYEQYF. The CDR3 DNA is TGTGCCAGCAGTCCCCCTGACGGGTCGTACGAGCAGTACTTC. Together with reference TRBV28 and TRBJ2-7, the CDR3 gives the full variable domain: DVKVTQSSRYLVKRTGEKVFLECVQDMDHENMFWYRQDPGLGLRLIYFSYDVKMKEKGDIPEGYSVSREKKERFSLILESASTNQTSMYLCASSPPDGSYEQYFGPGTRLTVT.